What follows are 5 T cell receptor beta chains derived from one specimen sequenced in a study of control samples from healthy donors and cancer patients. Sequencing was performed with immunoSEQ multiplex PCR; in TCRdb, only in-frame clones are kept and a portion is missing. The repertoire holds around 68,000 clones, with 84% as singletons. The sequenced material came from blood. These receptors were collected from a man aged 50-60 years in good health.

In its sample, this clone was seen a few times. The chain has TRBV5-6 and TRBJ2-1; 8 bases agree with TRBD2. Germline V gene sequence: CDR1 SGHDT, CDR2 YYEEEE. The CDR3 runs to 16 residues. Trimming cost V 0 bases and J 3 bases; bases outside gene matches: 5. CDR3 loop: CASSLDSGSFYNEQFF. Here the CDR3 DNA reads TGTGCCAGCAGCTTGGACAGCGGGAGCTTCTACAATGAGCAGTTCTTC.

The V call is TRBV25-1, the J call TRBJ1-6, with a possible D match to TRBD1 (6 bases). CDR3 length equals 15 residues. In germline, CDR1 is MGHDK, CDR2 SYGVNS. V dropped 3 bases and J dropped 10 bases, with 16 bases sitting between them. CDR3 DNA: TGTGCCAGCAGTGACCAGGACAGACGGCGCTCACCCCTCCACTTT. This translates into CASSDQDRRRSPLHF. Together with reference TRBV25-1 and TRBJ1-6, the CDR3 gives the full variable domain: EADIYQTPRYLVIGTGKKITLECSQTMGHDKMYWYQQDPGMELHLIHYSYGVNSTEKGDLSSESTVSRIRTEHFPLTLESARPSHTSQYLCASSDQDRRRSPLHFGNGTRLTVT.

This clone was picked up one time. J is TRBJ1-3 and V is TRBV5-1; D gene uncertain. This CDR3 contains 14 residues. Germline assignment: CDR1 SGHRS and CDR2 YFSETQ. Trimming took 4 bases from V and 1 from J, leaving 9 bases between them. Here the CDR3 reads CASSPDPSGNTIYF. CDR3 coding DNA: TGCGCCAGCAGCCCCGACCCGTCTGGAAACACCATATATTTT.

V is TRBV6-6 and J is TRBJ2-7; D perhaps matches TRBD1 (6 bases). CDR1 is MNHNY and CDR2 is SVGAGI in the germline V gene (reference sequence). V shed 5 bases and J shed 2 bases, with 13 bases lying between them. CDR3 size: 14 residues. The CDR3 sequence: CASSLSTGPYEQYF. The CDR3 bases are TGTGCCAGCAGTCTATCGACAGGACCCTACGAGCAGTACTTC.

The chain uses TRBV7-7 and TRBJ2-3; D is unresolved. Trimming took off 5 bases at V and 0 bases at J, with 6 bases between the two ends. Germline CDR1 SSHAT, CDR2 FNYEAQ (reference sequence). The length of the CDR3 is 13 residues. The CDR3 coding sequence is TGTGCCAGCAGCCAGTACAGCACAGATACGCAGTATTTT. It yields the protein CASSQYSTDTQYF.